What follows describes a single T cell receptor beta chain. The sample originates from a study of CD8 T cells in Susac syndrome. Random hexamers were used to reverse transcribe 0.5 to 1 ug of RNA. One entry per CDR3 protein, called by TCRdb with MiXCR from the immunoSEQ multiplex PCR reads. The sample yields a few hundred thousand distinct CDR3 sequences, roughly 90% seen once. CDR1 is SQVTM and CDR2 is ANQGSEA in the germline V gene. With 8 bases removed from V and 7 bases from J, the gap between germline ends came to 14 bases. CDR3 length: 11 amino acids. Control patients had untreated stable or active relapsing-remitting multiple sclerosis by revised McDonald criteria.

This TCR came from a human donor with multiple sclerosis. The chain recombines TRBV29-1 with TRBJ1-1; D gene unclear. Sequencing was performed on CD8+ T cells from PBMCs. CDR3 DNA: TGCAGCCCGGGGAGGGAGGGTGAAGCTTTCTTT. Amino acid sequence: CSPGREGEAFF.